These T cell receptor beta chains were read from a single sample in a study of blood T cells in healthy people across ages. TCRdb ran MiXCR on the 5' RACE reads and lists one entry per CDR3 protein. Among 550,000 to 650,000 distinct CDR3 sequences listed, about 30% were seen once. Material: blood. These receptors all come from a woman of 80 years or more in good health. Both conserved end residues are part of each CDR3. A D gene is named only where the DNA matches it firmly. Size tells how often a clone was seen (once, few, many) or the class of an expanded clone, and some rows leave it out.

abundance: NA
j_gene: TRBJ2-5
d_gene: NA
v_gene: TRBV18
CDR3nt: TGTGCCAGCTCACCGTGGGGCCGACAAGAGACCCAGTACTTC
CDR3aa: CASSPWGRQETQYF

abundance: many
j_gene: TRBJ2-1
d_gene: NA
v_gene: TRBV10-3
CDR3nt: TGTGCCATCAGTGTAGGGGCAGGTTCGGGAAATGAGCAGTTCTTC
CDR3aa: CAISVGAGSGNEQFF

abundance: many
j_gene: TRBJ2-7
d_gene: NA
v_gene: TRBV5-5
CDR3nt: TGTGCCAGCAGGTTGACAGCGAGCTCCTACGAGCAGTACTTC
CDR3aa: CASRLTASSYEQYF

abundance: many
j_gene: TRBJ1-2
d_gene: TRBD1
v_gene: TRBV7-2
CDR3nt: TGTGCCAGCAGCTTCACAGGGGGGACGGGCTATGGCTACACCTTC
CDR3aa: CASSFTGGTGYGYTF

abundance: many
j_gene: TRBJ2-2
d_gene: TRBD1
v_gene: TRBV11-2
CDR3nt: TGTGCCAGCAGCCTTGGGACAGGGAACACCGGGGAGCTGTTTTTT
CDR3aa: CASSLGTGNTGELFF

abundance: NA
j_gene: TRBJ2-7
d_gene: NA
v_gene: TRBV20-1
CDR3nt: TGCAGTGGCAGGGGAGGGATAGCCTACGAGCAGTACTTC
CDR3aa: CSGRGGIAYEQYF

abundance: NA
j_gene: TRBJ1-3
d_gene: TRBD1
v_gene: TRBV7-2
CDR3nt: TGTGCCAGCAGCCCAAGACAGGGATCCTCTGGAAACACCATATATTTT
CDR3aa: CASSPRQGSSGNTIYF

abundance: NA
j_gene: TRBJ1-4
d_gene: NA
v_gene: TRBV20-1
CDR3nt: TGCAGTGCTACCGACGCAACTAATGAAAAACTGTTTTTT
CDR3aa: CSATDATNEKLFF

abundance: many
j_gene: TRBJ2-7
d_gene: TRBD1
v_gene: TRBV28
CDR3nt: TGTGCCAGCAACCGGGACAGGGTCTCTGACGAGCAGTACTTC
CDR3aa: CASNRDRVSDEQYF

abundance: many
j_gene: TRBJ1-1
d_gene: NA
v_gene: TRBV5-1
CDR3nt: TGCGCCAGCAGCTTGTACAGTCTGAACACTGAAGCTTTCTTT
CDR3aa: CASSLYSLNTEAFF

abundance: NA
j_gene: TRBJ2-7
d_gene: NA
v_gene: TRBV19
CDR3nt: TGTGCCAGTAGTAGAGGGGCCGTCTACAATGAGCAGTACTTC
CDR3aa: CASSRGAVYNEQYF

abundance: many
j_gene: TRBJ2-2
d_gene: NA
v_gene: TRBV20-1
CDR3nt: TGCAGTGCTAGAGAGAGGGCTGCGAACACCGGGGAGCTGTTTTTT
CDR3aa: CSARERAANTGELFF

abundance: NA
j_gene: TRBJ2-3
d_gene: NA
v_gene: TRBV5-6
CDR3nt: TGTGCCAGCAGCTTGCAGGGGGGCACAGATATGCAGTATTTT
CDR3aa: CASSLQGGTDMQYF

abundance: many
j_gene: TRBJ1-5
d_gene: NA
v_gene: TRBV4-1
CDR3nt: TGCGCCAGCAGCCAAGATCAGGAAGGACTACCCCAGCATTTT
CDR3aa: CASSQDQEGLPQHF

abundance: few
j_gene: TRBJ1-5
d_gene: NA
v_gene: TRBV28
CDR3nt: TGTGCCAGCAGTTCCTGGAATAGCAATCAGCCCCAGCATTTT
CDR3aa: CASSSWNSNQPQHF

abundance: few
j_gene: TRBJ2-3
d_gene: NA
v_gene: TRBV7-3
CDR3nt: TGTGCCAGCAGCCGCAGCGGGTCAGATACGCAGTATTTT
CDR3aa: CASSRSGSDTQYF

abundance: NA
j_gene: TRBJ2-7
d_gene: NA
v_gene: TRBV7-8
CDR3nt: TGTGCCAGCAGCTCGCGGTCGCCGCTCCTCACCTACGAGCAGTACTTC
CDR3aa: CASSSRSPLLTYEQYF

abundance: many
j_gene: TRBJ2-5
d_gene: NA
v_gene: TRBV5-1
CDR3nt: TGCGCCAGCAGCTTGAACCAGGGAATGGGAGAGACCCAGTACTTC
CDR3aa: CASSLNQGMGETQYF

abundance: NA
j_gene: TRBJ2-7
d_gene: TRBD2
v_gene: TRBV5-1
CDR3nt: TGCGCCAGCAGCCGGGGACTAGACCACAATGAGCAGTACTTC
CDR3aa: CASSRGLDHNEQYF

abundance: NA
j_gene: TRBJ2-1
d_gene: TRBD1
v_gene: TRBV4-1
CDR3nt: TGCGCCAGCAGCCAGGGGGGACAGGGGGCTTTTGAGCAGTTCTTC
CDR3aa: CASSQGGQGAFEQFF

abundance: few
j_gene: TRBJ1-1
d_gene: NA
v_gene: TRBV2
CDR3nt: TGTGCCAGCAGCCCGAGGGCGATGAACACTGAAGCTTTCTTT
CDR3aa: CASSPRAMNTEAFF

abundance: NA
j_gene: TRBJ2-1
d_gene: TRBD1
v_gene: TRBV11-3
CDR3nt: TGTGCCAGCAGCGCCCGGGGGACAGGATACAATGAGCAGTTCTTC
CDR3aa: CASSARGTGYNEQFF

abundance: few
j_gene: TRBJ1-2
d_gene: NA
v_gene: TRBV5-1
CDR3nt: TGCGCCAGCAGCTTGAATACGATTGGCTATGGCTACACCTTC
CDR3aa: CASSLNTIGYGYTF

abundance: few
j_gene: TRBJ1-4
d_gene: TRBD1
v_gene: TRBV5-6
CDR3nt: TGTGCCAGCAGCTTGGAGGTAGGGGGCAAAGAAAAACTGTTTTTT
CDR3aa: CASSLEVGGKEKLFF

abundance: many
j_gene: TRBJ1-1
d_gene: NA
v_gene: TRBV12-3/TRBV12-4
CDR3nt: TGTGCCAGCAGTTTAGACAGGAAGAACACTGAAGCTTTCTTT
CDR3aa: CASSLDRKNTEAFF

abundance: NA
j_gene: TRBJ1-2
d_gene: NA
v_gene: TRBV18
CDR3nt: TGTGCCAGCTGTGAACAGTCCACAGCTAACTATGGCTACACCTTC
CDR3aa: CASCEQSTANYGYTF

abundance: NA
j_gene: TRBJ2-2
d_gene: NA
v_gene: TRBV12-3/TRBV12-4
CDR3nt: TGTGCCAGCAGTTGGGGGGGGGCAGGCGGGGAGCTGTTTTTT
CDR3aa: CASSWGGAGGELFF

abundance: NA
j_gene: TRBJ2-5
d_gene: TRBD1
v_gene: TRBV5-1
CDR3nt: TGCGCCAGCAGCTTGGGGGGACAGGGCGTCAGGGAGCAGTACTTC
CDR3aa: CASSLGGQGVREQYF